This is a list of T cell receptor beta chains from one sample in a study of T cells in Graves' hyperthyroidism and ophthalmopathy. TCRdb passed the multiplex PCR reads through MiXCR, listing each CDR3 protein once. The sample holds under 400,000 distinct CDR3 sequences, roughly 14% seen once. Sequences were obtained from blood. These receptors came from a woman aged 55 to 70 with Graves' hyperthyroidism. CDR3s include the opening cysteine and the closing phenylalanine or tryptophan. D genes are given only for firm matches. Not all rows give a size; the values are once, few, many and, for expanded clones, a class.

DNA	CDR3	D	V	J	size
TGTGCCAGCAGCAATACCCCAGGGTTCTACGAGCAGTACTTC	CASSNTPGFYEQYF	.	TRBV11-2	TRBJ2-7	many
TGCGCCAGCAGCAAGGTTGGCTCCTACAATGAGCAGTTCTTC	CASSKVGSYNEQFF	.	TRBV10-2	TRBJ2-1	few
TGTGCCAGCAGTGAATGGGACCCGTGGGAGACCCAGTACTTC	CASSEWDPWETQYF	.	TRBV2	TRBJ2-5	many
TGTGCCAGCAGCTTTGTTGGGACAGGGGTCTACGAGCAGTACTTC	CASSFVGTGVYEQYF	TRBD1	TRBV11-2	TRBJ2-7	many
TGTGCCAGTAGCCAATCGGAGCGACAGCCCCAGCATTTT	CASSQSERQPQHF	.	TRBV19	TRBJ1-5	many
TGTGCTAGTGGTTTGGTAATGGGGGCTAACACTGAAGCTTTCTTT	CASGLVMGANTEAFF	.	TRBV12-5	TRBJ1-1	many
TGCAGTGCTAGCGGGGCGGGTAATAGCAATCAGCCCCAGCATTTT	CSASGAGNSNQPQHF	.	TRBV20-1	TRBJ1-5	.
TGTGCCAGCAGCTTAACCGGCTACACCTTC	CASSLTGYTF	.	TRBV11-2	TRBJ1-2	many
TGCAGCTCCCGCTTGAACAATGAGCAGTTCTTC	CSSRLNNEQFF	.	TRBV29-1	TRBJ2-1	.
TGTGCCAGCAGTACCATCCGGGAACGGGGCTACACCTTC	CASSTIRERGYTF	.	TRBV28	TRBJ1-2	many
TGTGCCAGCAGTTTAGGTGTGGACAGTGGGAATGAGCAGTTCTTC	CASSLGVDSGNEQFF	.	TRBV12-3/TRBV12-4	TRBJ2-1	many
TGTGCCAGCAGGGGAGCACCGGTCTTCAACACTGAAGCTTTCTTT	CASRGAPVFNTEAFF	.	TRBV6-2/TRBV6-3	TRBJ1-1	.
TGTGCCAGCAGTCACAGGGGGACCAGCACTGAAGCTTTCTTT	CASSHRGTSTEAFF	TRBD1	TRBV5-5	TRBJ1-1	many
TGCAGCGCCGAACGTGGATCTAGCTCTGGAAACACCATATATTTT	CSAERGSSSGNTIYF	.	TRBV29-1	TRBJ1-3	.
TGTGCCAGTAGTATAGGGGACAGGGGTTACCAGCCCCAGCATTTT	CASSIGDRGYQPQHF	TRBD1	TRBV19	TRBJ1-5	few
TGTGCCAGCAGTGTCGGAGGGGTTGGCCGGTACGAGCAGTACTTC	CASSVGGVGRYEQYF	.	TRBV6-1	TRBJ2-7	many
TGTGCCAGCAGTGAGGACACCGGGGAGCTGTTTTTT	CASSEDTGELFF	.	TRBV2	TRBJ2-2	many
TGCGCCAGCAGTCCCATCAGGGCCCCTAGCACAGATACGCAGTATTTT	CASSPIRAPSTDTQYF	.	TRBV10-2	TRBJ2-3	many
TGTGCCAGCAGTTGGGACCGGGAGCCAGCCTACGAGCAGTACTTC	CASSWDREPAYEQYF	.	TRBV6-1	TRBJ2-7	many
TGTGCCAGCAGAAGAGGTAGGGCCCCCTTGGGGCCTGGAAACACCATATATTTT	CASRRGRAPLGPGNTIYF	.	TRBV6-2/TRBV6-3	TRBJ1-3	.
TGTGCCAGCAGCTGGGAGGGATTTAATGAGCAGTTCTTC	CASSWEGFNEQFF	TRBD2	TRBV5-5	TRBJ2-1	few
TGTGCCAGCAGCCGAAAAGACAGGGGTTACGAGCAGTACTTC	CASSRKDRGYEQYF	TRBD1	TRBV3-1	TRBJ2-7	few
TGTGCCAGCAGGCCGGGACAGGGACCCTACAATGAGCAGTTCTTC	CASRPGQGPYNEQFF	TRBD1	TRBV11-2	TRBJ2-1	.
TGTGCCACCAGTGATTCAGGGGGTTTAAGGTACAATGAGCAGTTCTTC	CATSDSGGLRYNEQFF	TRBD1	TRBV24-1	TRBJ2-1	many
TGTGCCAGCAGCTCTACCTGGTCAACCTACGAGCAGTACTTC	CASSSTWSTYEQYF	.	TRBV11-1	TRBJ2-7	many
TGTGCCAGCAGCTTAGCGCTGCGTCAGGCGAACACTGAAGCTTTCTTT	CASSLALRQANTEAFF	.	TRBV7-9	TRBJ1-1	few
TGTGCCTGGAAGCCAGGGGGAGCGACCCAGTACTTC	CAWKPGGATQYF	TRBD1	TRBV30	TRBJ2-5	.
TGTGCCAGCAGCGAAGGGGTGGACCATCCGGACCAGTACTTC	CASSEGVDHPDQYF	.	TRBV9	TRBJ2-5	.
TGCGCCAGCAGCTTTCAGGGGGCGATCTCCTACGAGCAGTACTTC	CASSFQGAISYEQYF	TRBD1	TRBV5-1	TRBJ2-7	many
TGCAGTAGAGCGGGGGGGGGCTCTAGCACAGATACGCAGTATTTT	CSRAGGGSSTDTQYF	TRBD2	TRBV20-1	TRBJ2-3	many
TGTGCCAGCACCCCCGGGGGAGCTGGGCACAAAAACATTCAGTACTTC	CASTPGGAGHKNIQYF	.	TRBV12-3/TRBV12-4	TRBJ2-4	many
TGCGCCAGCAGCCATCCCCTGGGTAGCTCCTACAATGAGCAGTTCTTC	CASSHPLGSSYNEQFF	.	TRBV4-1	TRBJ2-1	few
TGTGCCAGCTCACCACCGGCAGGGGGTGAAAAACTGTTTTTT	CASSPPAGGEKLFF	TRBD1	TRBV18	TRBJ1-4	.
TGTGCCAGCAGCCTCGGGACCGGGAATACGCAGTATTTT	CASSLGTGNTQYF	.	TRBV27	TRBJ2-3	many
TGTGCCAGCTCACCAGGTCGGGGGGAGGCCAAAAACATTCAGTACTTC	CASSPGRGEAKNIQYF	TRBD2	TRBV18	TRBJ2-4	.
TGTGCCTGGAGCGGGACAGGGGATTACAATGAGCAGTTCTTC	CAWSGTGDYNEQFF	TRBD1	TRBV30	TRBJ2-1	many
TGTGCCAGCAGTGAGTCGAATAGCTGGCCAGATACGCAGTATTTT	CASSESNSWPDTQYF	.	TRBV25-1	TRBJ2-3	.
TGCAGTGCTAGGGATTTGTCTGAAGCTTTCTTT	CSARDLSEAFF	.	TRBV20-1	TRBJ1-1	many
TGTGCCAGCAGCCAAGAAGCACTAGGCACAGATACGCAGTATTTT	CASSQEALGTDTQYF	.	TRBV3-1	TRBJ2-3	few
TGTGCCAGTAGTATGGGTGGCTCGGGACAGGATACTTCCTACGAGCAGTACTTC	CASSMGGSGQDTSYEQYF	TRBD1	TRBV19	TRBJ2-7	.
TGTGCCAGCGACCACATTACCCATTCGGACAGCCTCTCTGGGGCCAACGTCCTGACTTTC	CASDHITHSDSLSGANVLTF	.	TRBV7-9	TRBJ2-6	.
TGTGCCAGCAGTTTCGGGGTCGGGGAAAAACTGTTTTTT	CASSFGVGEKLFF	.	TRBV27	TRBJ1-4	few
TGCGCCAGCAGCCCCCTGGGACTAGCAGCCCAAGAGACCCAGTACTTC	CASSPLGLAAQETQYF	TRBD2	TRBV4-1	TRBJ2-5	many
TGTGCCAGCAGTTTAGCGGCCCTGGGCTACAATGAGCAGTTCTTC	CASSLAALGYNEQFF	.	TRBV7-9	TRBJ2-1	many
TGTGCCAGCAGCTTCAGGGGGCCGGACCAAGAGACCCAGTACTTC	CASSFRGPDQETQYF	TRBD1	TRBV11-3	TRBJ2-5	.
TGTGCCAGCAACCGAGCCTGGTCGGACACTGAAGCTTTCTTT	CASNRAWSDTEAFF	.	TRBV27	TRBJ1-1	few